The 18 T cell receptor beta chains listed next were all sequenced from one sample in a study of cytomegalovirus exposure and HLA in healthy donors. The PCR employed 60 Vbeta primers together with 13 Jbeta primers. Method: immunoSEQ multiplex PCR; TCRdb's copy keeps in-frame clones and lacks some. This sample lists some 110,000 clones; its ten largest clones have 6.8%. Sequenced sample: PBMCs. The receptor set was obtained from a man between 40 and 49 years old in good health and CMV-seropositive.

The chain links TRBV19 to TRBJ1-2, with D possibly being TRBD1 (5 bases). The CDR3 is 11 amino acids. The germline gives CDR1 LNHDA, CDR2 SQIVND (reference sequence). Trimming removed 8 bases from V and 2 bases from J, with 6 bases in between. The CDR3 spells CASGGNYGYTF. DNA for the CDR3: TGTGCCAGTGGGGGGAACTATGGCTACACCTTC.

The chain has TRBV5-6 and TRBJ1-2; 7 bases map to TRBD1. The J segment lost 2 bases and the V segment lost 5 bases, leaving 3 bases of the junction unmatched. CDR1 is SGHDT, CDR2 YYEEEE, per germline. This CDR3 is 13 amino acids long. The CDR3 coding sequence is TGTGCCAGCAGAATGACAGGGAACTATGGCTACACCTTC. It specifies CASRMTGNYGYTF.

The V call is TRBV7-9, the J call TRBJ2-5; D gene ambiguous. The V end lost 5 bases, the J end lost 5 bases, and 9 bases lay between the germline ends. The CDR3 has 12 amino acids. Germline lookup yields CDR1 SEHNR and CDR2 FQNEAQ (reference sequence). The CDR3 reads CASSPHGETQYF. CDR3 nucleotides: TGTGCCAGCAGCCCCCACGGGGAGACCCAGTACTTC.

CDR3 amino acids: CAWTGGKGTGELFF. The CDR3 DNA reads TGTGCCTGGACCGGGGGGAAGGGCACCGGGGAGCTGTTTTTT. The chain is built from TRBV30 and TRBJ2-2, with 7 bases fitting TRBD2. The CDR3 is 14 residues long. Trimming cost V 4 bases and J 4 bases; bases outside gene matches: 6. Germline V gene sequence: CDR1 GTSNPN, CDR2 SVGIG (reference sequence).

V gene TRBV28 combines with J gene TRBJ1-2; no reliable D call. This CDR3 is built from 13 residues. Deletions cut 6 bases from V and 0 bases from J, with 8 bases between. Germline assignment: CDR1 MDHEN and CDR2 SYDVKM. The CDR3 nucleotides are TGTGCCAGCAGGATAGCCGCTAACTATGGCTACACCTTC. This sequence encodes CASRIAANYGYTF.

The genes are TRBV9 and TRBJ2-2; the D is unclear. The CDR3 consists of 16 residues. V lost 6 bases, J lost 0 bases, and 15 bases lay in between. Germline V gene sequence: CDR1 SGDLS, CDR2 YYNGEE. The DNA for the CDR3 is TGTGCCAGCAATCCCGTAGGCAGCGCGAACACCGGGGAGCTGTTTTTT. It translates to CASNPVGSANTGELFF.

The V and J genes are TRBV27 and TRBJ2-7, with 9 bases lining up with TRBD2. In germline, CDR1 is MNHEY, CDR2 SMNVEV (reference sequence). The length of the CDR3 is 17 residues. With 0 bases clipped from V and 2 bases from J, the junction kept 8 bases outside the gene matches. The CDR3 protein is CASSLSMVGGRAYEQYF. In DNA form, the CDR3 reads TGTGCCAGCAGTTTATCTATGGTGGGCGGGAGGGCCTACGAGCAGTACTTC.

The chain carries TRBV5-8 and TRBJ1-1; unclear D gene. The V gene's germline CDR1 is SGHTS and CDR2 YDEGEE. V was pared by 1 base and J by 0 bases, with 13 bases between. This CDR3 is 16 amino acids long. In DNA, the CDR3 is TGTGCCAGCAGCTTGATAGACGGGTGGATGAACACTGAAGCTTTCTTT. This translates into CASSLIDGWMNTEAFF.

This chain connects TRBV27 to TRBJ1-4, with TRBD1 matching 7 bases. V shed 4 bases and J 5 bases; nucleotides not matched to a gene: 4. This CDR3 spans 14 amino acids. Germline values: CDR1 MNHEY, CDR2 SMNVEV (reference sequence). CDR3 in amino acids: CASSSGTVNEKLFF. CDR3 sequence (DNA): TGTGCCAGCAGTTCCGGGACAGTAAATGAAAAACTGTTTTTT.

V usage is TRBV7-9 and J usage is TRBJ1-3, with 7 bases that match TRBD1. CDR1 is SEHNR and CDR2 is FQNEAQ in the germline V gene (reference sequence). V gave up 2 bases and J gave up 4 bases; unmatched junction bases: 5. The CDR3 sequence is 15 residues long. DNA of the CDR3: TGTGCCAGCAGCTTAACAGGGGCTTCGGGAAACACCATATATTTT. Protein: CASSLTGASGNTIYF.

The chain carries TRBV19 and TRBJ1-1; weak D call: TRBD1 (6 bases). Germline CDR1 and CDR2: LNHDA and SQIVND (reference sequence). Between the trimmed V and J ends, which lost 6 bases and 7 bases, there was a span of 21 bases. The CDR3 is made up of 15 amino acids. The CDR3 DNA is TGTGCCAGTAGCGAGACGATTGGGGGCTCGGTTGAAGCTTTCTTT. Its protein product is CASSETIGGSVEAFF.

The genes are TRBV6-6 and TRBJ2-7; TRBD1 aligns across 7 bases. From germline, CDR1 is MNHNY and CDR2 SVGAGI (reference sequence). Trimming at V came to 6 bases and at J to 3 bases, leaving 5 bases not matched to a gene. The CDR3 sequence is 13 residues long. The DNA for the CDR3 is TGTGCCAGCAGCCGACAGGGTAACTACGAGCAGTACTTC. It yields the protein CASSRQGNYEQYF.

V gene TRBV11-1 combines with J gene TRBJ2-7, with TRBD1 matching 7 bases. Germline CDR1 reads SGHAT; CDR2 reads FQDESV (reference sequence). The CDR3 runs 14 residues. V trimming: 5 bases; J trimming: 3 bases; junction bases outside the gene matches: 7. The CDR3 spells CASSQTGDSYEQYF. CDR3 coding DNA: TGTGCCAGCAGCCAAACCGGGGACAGCTACGAGCAGTACTTC.

The chain is built from TRBV5-1 and TRBJ1-3, with D maybe TRBD1 (6 bases). CDR3 length equals 15 residues. Germline lookup yields CDR1 SGHRS and CDR2 YFSETQ. Trimming pared 4 bases from V and 2 bases from J, leaving 13 bases between. The CDR3 DNA sequence: TGCGCCAGCAGCCCGCCGTCAGGGGCTGGAAACACCATATATTTT. This sequence encodes CASSPPSGAGNTIYF.

The V call is TRBV4-1, the J call TRBJ2-7, with D possibly being TRBD1 (5 bases). Trimming removed 0 bases at V and 5 bases at J, with 11 bases between. The CDR3 has 14 residues. The germline gives CDR1 MGHRA, CDR2 YSYEKL. The CDR3 nucleotides read TGCGCCAGCAGCCAAGATTCTGGCAGGGACGAGCAGTACTTC. It is translated as CASSQDSGRDEQYF.

The CDR3 spells CASSPAASSGDEQYF. The CDR3 nucleotides read TGTGCCAGCAGCCCGGCGGCTAGCTCGGGGGACGAGCAGTACTTC. This chain uses TRBV9 with TRBJ2-5; D may be TRBD2 (6 bases). The J call may not be correct, given that the DNA end is closer to TRBJ2-7. Germline CDR1 is SGDLS and CDR2 is YYNGEE. The CDR3 has 15 amino acids.

The chain uses TRBV9 and TRBJ1-3, with a tentative D call TRBD1 (6 bases). Germline CDR1 is SGDLS and CDR2 is YYNGEE. The V end lost 3 bases, the J end lost 2 bases, and 18 bases lay between the germline ends. CDR3 length: 17 residues. CDR3 protein: CASSGGPVGGPGNTIYF. CDR3 sequence (DNA): TGTGCCAGCAGCGGTGGCCCGGTCGGGGGGCCTGGAAACACCATATATTTT.

This chain joins TRBV19 and TRBJ1-2; TRBD1 matches at 9 bases. The CDR3 extends over 15 amino acids. The ends lost 5 bases at V and 1 base at J; junction bases unmatched: 5. Per germline, CDR1 LNHDA and CDR2 SQIVND (reference sequence). This chain's CDR3 is CASSLRDRVNYGYTF. CDR3 nucleotides: TGTGCCAGTAGTCTCCGGGACAGGGTTAACTATGGCTACACCTTC.